This paragraph covers one TCR beta chain sequence. This sample was taken from a study of Ad26.COV2.S vaccination and SARS-CoV-2 variants. Treatment meaning: about 20 received Ad26.COV2.S at low or high dose, single or two shots; a few received placebo; per-sample allocation not given. Sample collection was performed on day 63 after the first vaccine or placebo injection. Measured with immunoSEQ multiplex PCR; TCRdb has only the in-frame clones, and not every one. The data hold fewer than 600,000 clones, with nearly 90% observed a single time. Trimming shortened V by 7 bases and J by 0 bases, and 13 bases separated the two germline ends. The CDR3 is made up of 14 amino acids. CDR1 and CDR2 from the germline V gene are LNHDA and SQIVND (reference sequence).

This receptor was identified in a person between 18 and 59 years old who received the Ad26.COV2.S COVID-19 vaccine or a placebo. The V call is TRBV19, the J call TRBJ2-7, with no clear D. Source: peripheral blood, taken in a trial of Ad26.COV2.S vaccine versus placebo. The CDR3 reads CASNLGSHSYEQYF. Here the CDR3 DNA reads TGTGCCAGTAATCTAGGCAGCCACTCCTACGAGCAGTACTTC. Variable domain in full (rest from reference TRBV19 and TRBJ2-7): DGGITQSPKYLFRKEGQNVTLSCEQNLNHDAMYWYRQDPGQGLRLIYYSQIVNDFQKGDIAEGYSVSREKKESFPLTVTSAQKNPTAFYLCASNLGSHSYEQYFGPGTRLTVT.